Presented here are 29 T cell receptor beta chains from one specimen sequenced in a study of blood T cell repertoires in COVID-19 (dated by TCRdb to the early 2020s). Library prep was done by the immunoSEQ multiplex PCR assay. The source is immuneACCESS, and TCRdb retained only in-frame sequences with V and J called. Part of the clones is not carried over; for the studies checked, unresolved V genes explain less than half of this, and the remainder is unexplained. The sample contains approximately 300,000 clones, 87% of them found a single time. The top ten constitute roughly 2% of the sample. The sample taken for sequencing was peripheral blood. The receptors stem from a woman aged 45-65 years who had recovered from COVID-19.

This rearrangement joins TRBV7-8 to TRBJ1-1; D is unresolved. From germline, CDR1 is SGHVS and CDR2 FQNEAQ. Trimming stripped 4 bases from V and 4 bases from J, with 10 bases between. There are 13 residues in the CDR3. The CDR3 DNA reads TGTGCCAGCAGCTCAGGCGGGGTCACTGAAGCTTTCTTT. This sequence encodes CASSSGGVTEAFF.

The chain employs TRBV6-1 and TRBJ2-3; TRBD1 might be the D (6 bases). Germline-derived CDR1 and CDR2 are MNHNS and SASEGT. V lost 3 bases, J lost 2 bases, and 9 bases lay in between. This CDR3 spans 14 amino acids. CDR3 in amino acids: CASSDRGITDTQYF. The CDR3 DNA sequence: TGTGCCAGCAGTGACAGGGGAATCACAGATACGCAGTATTTT.

CDR3 nucleotides: TGTGCCAGCAGCCCCTTCCGGCTAGCGGGTCCCTACGAGCAGTACTTC. Amino acids: CASSPFRLAGPYEQYF. The rearrangement joins TRBV5-5 to TRBJ2-7, with 8 positions matching TRBD2. The CDR3 is made up of 16 amino acids. J was trimmed by 2 bases and V by 4 bases; bases with no gene match: 11. Looked up from germline, CDR1 is SGHKS and CDR2 is YYEKEE (reference sequence).

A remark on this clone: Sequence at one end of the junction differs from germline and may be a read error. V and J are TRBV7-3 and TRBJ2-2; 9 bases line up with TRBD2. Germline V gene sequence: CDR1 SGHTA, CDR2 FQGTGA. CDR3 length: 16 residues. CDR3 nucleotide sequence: TGCGCCAGCAGCTCGATTCGCGGGGGGGACACCGGGGAGCTGTTTTTT. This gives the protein CASSSIRGGDTGELFF.

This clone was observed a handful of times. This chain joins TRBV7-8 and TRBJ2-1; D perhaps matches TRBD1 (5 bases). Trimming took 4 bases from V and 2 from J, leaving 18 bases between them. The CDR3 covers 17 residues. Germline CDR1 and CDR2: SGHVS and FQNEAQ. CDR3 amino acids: CASSSTVSQRTYNEQFF. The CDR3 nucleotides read TGTGCCAGCAGCTCGACAGTGTCCCAAAGAACCTACAATGAGCAGTTCTTC.

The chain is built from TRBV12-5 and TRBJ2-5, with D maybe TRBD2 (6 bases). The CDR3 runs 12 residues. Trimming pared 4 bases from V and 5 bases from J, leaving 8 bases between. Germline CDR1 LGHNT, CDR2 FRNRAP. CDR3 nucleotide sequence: TGTGCTAGTGGTTGGGGGGAGGAGACCCAGTACTTC. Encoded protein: CASGWGEETQYF.

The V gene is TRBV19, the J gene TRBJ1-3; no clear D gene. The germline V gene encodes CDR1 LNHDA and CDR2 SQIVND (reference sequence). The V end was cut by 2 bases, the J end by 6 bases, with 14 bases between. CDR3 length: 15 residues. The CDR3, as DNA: TGTGCCAGTAGTATAACAACATACCGGGAAAACACCATATATTTT. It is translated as CASSITTYRENTIYF.

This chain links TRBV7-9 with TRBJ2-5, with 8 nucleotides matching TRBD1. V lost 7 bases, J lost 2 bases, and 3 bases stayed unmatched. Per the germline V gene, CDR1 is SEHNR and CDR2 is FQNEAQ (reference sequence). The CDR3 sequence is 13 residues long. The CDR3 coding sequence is TGTGCCAGCAAGAGGGACAGGCAAGAGACCCAGTACTTC. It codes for CASKRDRQETQYF. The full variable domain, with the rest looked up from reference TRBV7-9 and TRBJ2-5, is DTGVSQNPRHKITKRGQNVTFRCDPISEHNRLYWYRQTLGQGPEFLTYFQNEAQLEKSRLLSDRFSAERPKGSFSTLEIQRTEQGDSAMYLCASKRDRQETQYFGPGTRLLVL.

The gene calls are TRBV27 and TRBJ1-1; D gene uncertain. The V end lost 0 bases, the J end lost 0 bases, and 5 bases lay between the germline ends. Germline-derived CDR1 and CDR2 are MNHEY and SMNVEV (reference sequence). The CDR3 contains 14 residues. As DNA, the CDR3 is TGTGCCAGCAGTTTATCGCGGATGAACACTGAAGCTTTCTTT. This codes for CASSLSRMNTEAFF.

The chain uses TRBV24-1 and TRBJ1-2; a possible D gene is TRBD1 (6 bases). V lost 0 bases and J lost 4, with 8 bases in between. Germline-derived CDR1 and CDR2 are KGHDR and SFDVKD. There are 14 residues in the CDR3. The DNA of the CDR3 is TGTGCCACCAGTGATTTGGGGACAACCTATGGCTACACCTTC. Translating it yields CATSDLGTTYGYTF.

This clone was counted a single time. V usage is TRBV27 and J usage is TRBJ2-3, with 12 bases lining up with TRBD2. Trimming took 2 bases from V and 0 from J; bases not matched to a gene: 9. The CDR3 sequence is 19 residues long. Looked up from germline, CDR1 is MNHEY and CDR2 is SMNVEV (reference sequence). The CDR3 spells CASSLASGRALASTDTQYF. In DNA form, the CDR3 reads TGTGCCAGCAGTTTAGCTAGCGGGAGGGCCCTCGCTAGCACAGATACGCAGTATTTT.

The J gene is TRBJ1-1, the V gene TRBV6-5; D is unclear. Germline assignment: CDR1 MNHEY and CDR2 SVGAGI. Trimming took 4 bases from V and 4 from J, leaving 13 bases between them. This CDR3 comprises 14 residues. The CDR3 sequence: CASSSSGSGTEAFF. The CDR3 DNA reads TGTGCCAGCAGTTCATCGGGGAGCGGCACTGAAGCTTTCTTT.

The CDR3 region has the DNA TGCGCCAGTTCGGGGAGATCAACCTACGAGCAGTACTTC. As protein: CASSGRSTYEQYF. V usage is TRBV4-1 and J usage is TRBJ2-7; a possible D gene is TRBD2 (5 bases). CDR1 is MGHRA and CDR2 is YSYEKL in the germline V gene. Trimming took 9 bases from V and 2 from J, leaving 14 bases between them. This CDR3 has 13 residues.

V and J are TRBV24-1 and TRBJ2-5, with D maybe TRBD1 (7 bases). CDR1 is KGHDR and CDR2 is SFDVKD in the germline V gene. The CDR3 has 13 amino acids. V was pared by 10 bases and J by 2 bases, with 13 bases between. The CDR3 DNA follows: TGTGCCACAGCAGGGGGGCCACAAGAGACCCAGTACTTC. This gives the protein CATAGGPQETQYF.

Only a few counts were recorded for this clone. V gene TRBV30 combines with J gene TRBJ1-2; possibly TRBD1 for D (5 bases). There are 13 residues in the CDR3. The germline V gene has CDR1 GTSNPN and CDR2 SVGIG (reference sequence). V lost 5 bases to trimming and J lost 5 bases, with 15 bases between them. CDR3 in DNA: TGTGCCTGGGTTGAAGACAGACGATATGGCTACACCTTC. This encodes CAWVEDRRYGYTF. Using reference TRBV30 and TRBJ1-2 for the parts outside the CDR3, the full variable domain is SQTIHQWPATLVQPVGSPLSLECTVEGTSNPNLYWYRQAAGRGLQLLFYSVGIGQISSEVPQNLSASRPQDRQFILSSKKLLLSDSGFYLCAWVEDRRYGYTFGSGTRLTVV.

Here the CDR3 reads CASSEGAQYEQYF. The CDR3 DNA reads TGTGCCAGCTCGGAGGGGGCGCAATACGAGCAGTACTTC. V is TRBV18 and J is TRBJ2-7, with D tentatively TRBD1 (7 bases). Per the germline V gene, CDR1 is KGHSH and CDR2 is LQKENI. V was cut by 6 bases and J by 4 bases, with 13 bases left in between. This CDR3 comprises 13 residues.

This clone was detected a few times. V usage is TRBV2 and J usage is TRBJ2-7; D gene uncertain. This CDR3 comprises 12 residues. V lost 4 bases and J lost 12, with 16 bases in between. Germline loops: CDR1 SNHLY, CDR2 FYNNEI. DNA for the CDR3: TGTGCCAGCAGTGGTTTGGAGTCCATCCTGTACTTC. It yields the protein CASSGLESILYF.

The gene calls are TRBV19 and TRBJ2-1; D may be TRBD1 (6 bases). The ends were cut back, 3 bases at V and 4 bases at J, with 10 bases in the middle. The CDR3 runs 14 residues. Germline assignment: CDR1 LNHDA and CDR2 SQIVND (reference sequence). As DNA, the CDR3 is TGTGCCAGTAGTATGGGGGCCTTATACAATGAGCAGTTCTTC. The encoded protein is CASSMGALYNEQFF. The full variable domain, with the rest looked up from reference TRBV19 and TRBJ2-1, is DGGITQSPKYLFRKEGQNVTLSCEQNLNHDAMYWYRQDPGQGLRLIYYSQIVNDFQKGDIAEGYSVSREKKESFPLTVTSAQKNPTAFYLCASSMGALYNEQFFGPGTRLTVL.

CDR3 DNA sequence: TGTGCCTGGAGTCCCAGGGGCAGGATCAATGAAAAACTGTTTTTT. It translates to CAWSPRGRINEKLFF. J is TRBJ1-4 and V is TRBV30; D possibly corresponds to TRBD1 (6 bases). Germline-derived CDR1 and CDR2 are GTSNPN and SVGIG (reference sequence). The V end lost 2 bases, the J end lost 5 bases, and 15 bases lay between the germline ends. CDR3 length equals 15 residues.

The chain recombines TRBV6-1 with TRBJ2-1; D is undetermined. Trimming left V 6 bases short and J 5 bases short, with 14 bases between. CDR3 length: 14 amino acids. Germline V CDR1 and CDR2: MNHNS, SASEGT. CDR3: CASSRNALNNEQFF. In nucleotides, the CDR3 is TGTGCCAGCAGCCGCAACGCCCTAAACAATGAGCAGTTCTTC.

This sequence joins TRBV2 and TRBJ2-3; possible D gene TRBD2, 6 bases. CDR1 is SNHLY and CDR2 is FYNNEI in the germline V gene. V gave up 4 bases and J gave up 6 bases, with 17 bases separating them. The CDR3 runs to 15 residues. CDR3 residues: CASSGYAGTADTQYF. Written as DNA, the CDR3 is TGTGCCAGCAGTGGTTACGCGGGAACTGCGGATACGCAGTATTTT.

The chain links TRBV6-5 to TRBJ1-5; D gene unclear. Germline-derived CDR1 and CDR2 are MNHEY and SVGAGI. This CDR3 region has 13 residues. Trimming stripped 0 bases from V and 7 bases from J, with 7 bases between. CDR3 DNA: TGTGCCAGCAGTTACTCGAGGGAACAGCCCCAGCATTTT. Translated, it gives CASSYSREQPQHF.

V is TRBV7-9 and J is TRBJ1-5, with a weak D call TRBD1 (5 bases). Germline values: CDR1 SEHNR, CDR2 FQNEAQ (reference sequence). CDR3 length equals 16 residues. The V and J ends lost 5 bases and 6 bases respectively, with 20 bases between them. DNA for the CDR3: TGTGCCAGCAGCATCCTCCCCTCAGGCGGGGGTCAGCCCCAGCATTTT. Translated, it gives CASSILPSGGGQPQHF.

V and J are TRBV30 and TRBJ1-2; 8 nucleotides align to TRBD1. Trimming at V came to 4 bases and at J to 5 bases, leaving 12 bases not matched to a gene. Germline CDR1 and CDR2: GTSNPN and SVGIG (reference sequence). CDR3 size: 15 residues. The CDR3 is CAWNLRAGGRYGYTF. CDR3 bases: TGTGCCTGGAATCTTCGTGCAGGGGGCCGATATGGCTACACCTTC.

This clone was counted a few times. CDR3: CASSPTPGTANTGELFF. The CDR3, as DNA: TGCGCCAGCAGCCCGACCCCTGGGACAGCGAACACCGGGGAGCTGTTTTTT. The V and J genes are TRBV5-1 and TRBJ2-2, with 7 bases lining up with TRBD1. Germline assignment: CDR1 SGHRS and CDR2 YFSETQ. The V gene end was trimmed by 4 bases and the J gene end by 0 bases; junction bases not matched to a gene: 9. This CDR3 spans 17 amino acids.

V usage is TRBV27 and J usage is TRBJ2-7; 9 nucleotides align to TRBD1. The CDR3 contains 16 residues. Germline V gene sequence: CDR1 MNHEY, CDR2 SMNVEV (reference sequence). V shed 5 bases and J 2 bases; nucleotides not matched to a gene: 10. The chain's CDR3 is CASSPSPGQGTYEQYF. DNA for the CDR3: TGTGCCAGCAGTCCCTCTCCGGGACAGGGAACCTACGAGCAGTACTTC.

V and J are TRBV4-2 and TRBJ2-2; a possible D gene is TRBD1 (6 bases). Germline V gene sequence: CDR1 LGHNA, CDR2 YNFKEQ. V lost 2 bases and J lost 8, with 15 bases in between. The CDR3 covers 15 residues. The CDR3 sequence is CASSQPRGVTGELFF. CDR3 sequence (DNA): TGTGCCAGCAGCCAACCCAGGGGTGTTACAGGGGAGCTGTTTTTT.

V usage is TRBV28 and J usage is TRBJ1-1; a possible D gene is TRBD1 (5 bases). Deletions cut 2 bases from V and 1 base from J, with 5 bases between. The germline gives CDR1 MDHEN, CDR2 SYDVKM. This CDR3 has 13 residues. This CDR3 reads CASSLQGNTEAFF. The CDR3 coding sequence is TGTGCCAGCAGTTTACAGGGGAACACTGAAGCTTTCTTT.

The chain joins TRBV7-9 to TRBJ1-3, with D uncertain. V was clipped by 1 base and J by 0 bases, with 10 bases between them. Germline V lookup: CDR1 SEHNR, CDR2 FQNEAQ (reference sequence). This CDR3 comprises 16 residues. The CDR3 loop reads CASSLGGGSSGNTIYF. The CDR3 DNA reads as TGTGCCAGCAGCTTAGGAGGCGGATCCTCTGGAAACACCATATATTTT.